This T cell receptor beta chain was profiled in a study of beta chain features in type 1 diabetes. Every bit of the isolated RNA underwent reverse transcription, so sequencing read expressed TCRB transcripts. Using immunoSEQ multiplex PCR, the repertoire was profiled, and TCRdb retains in-frame clones only, with some absent. The table includes a few hundred thousand clones, approximately 11% detected once. As concerns this clone: Its specificity is unknown.

Deletions cut 3 bases from V and 6 bases from J, with 17 bases between. The germline V gene has CDR1 LNHDA and CDR2 SQIVND (reference sequence). The CDR3 is 15 residues long. Whole-study findings and limits: TCRB CDR3 length was moderately but significantly reduced in all four CD4+ subsets of Type 1 diabetes patients. Naive, central memory and Treg TCRB repertoires appeared more alike in patients than in healthy donors.

Each donor gave one heparinised blood draw averaging about 110 mL. The genes are TRBV19 and TRBJ1-1; D is undetermined. The source of this sequence is a man aged 25-45 years with type 1 diabetes. Sequencing input: naive CD4+ T cells from blood. This CDR3 is CASSMRLPVGAEAFF. In DNA, the CDR3 is TGTGCCAGTAGTATGCGGCTTCCAGTCGGCGCTGAAGCTTTCTTT. Variable domain in full (rest from reference TRBV19 and TRBJ1-1): DGGITQSPKYLFRKEGQNVTLSCEQNLNHDAMYWYRQDPGQGLRLIYYSQIVNDFQKGDIAEGYSVSREKKESFPLTVTSAQKNPTAFYLCASSMRLPVGAEAFFGQGTRLTVV.